One and the same sample provided the 5 T cell receptor beta chains below, sequenced in a study of T cell responses to AZD1222 COVID-19 vaccine. The table came from immunoSEQ multiplex PCR; TCRdb's copy has only in-frame clones and leaves some out. This table has tens of thousands of clones, roughly 85% appearing once. Material: peripheral blood, obtained on day 0 of MenACWY control vaccination. The receptors originated from an adult in good health.

The chain joins TRBV4-2 to TRBJ2-7; D remains unclear. The CDR3 length is 14 residues. Trimming stripped 1 base from V and 2 bases from J, with 9 bases between. Germline V lookup: CDR1 LGHNA, CDR2 YNFKEQ. CDR3 protein: CASSQATTPYEQYF. CDR3 nucleotides: TGTGCCAGCAGCCAAGCGACAACTCCCTACGAGCAGTACTTC.

The chain has TRBV28 and TRBJ1-1; D gene unclear. CDR1 is MDHEN, CDR2 SYDVKM, per germline. V lost 6 bases, J lost 1 base, and 6 bases lay in between. The CDR3 extends over 12 amino acids. The CDR3 loop is CASREENTEAFF. CDR3 DNA: TGTGCCAGCAGGGAGGAGAACACTGAAGCTTTCTTT.

This chain joins TRBV18 and TRBJ1-5; D remains unclear. This CDR3 contains 14 residues. Trimming removed 5 bases from V and 1 base from J, with 9 bases in between. In germline, CDR1 is KGHSH, CDR2 LQKENI. The CDR3 sequence: CASSSTKSNQPQHF. In DNA, the CDR3 is TGTGCCAGCTCATCGACAAAGAGCAATCAGCCCCAGCATTTT.

The gene calls are TRBV7-2 and TRBJ1-2; 10 nucleotides match TRBD1. The CDR3 loop spans 15 amino acids. CDR1 is SGHTA, CDR2 FQGNSA, per germline. V shed 0 bases, J shed 8 bases, and the junction held 6 bases outside the gene matches. Here the CDR3 reads CASSLARQGARGYTF. CDR3 coding DNA: TGTGCCAGCAGCTTAGCGCGACAGGGGGCGAGGGGCTACACCTTC.

The chain combines TRBV6-5 with TRBJ1-1; no reliable D call. V lost 6 bases, J lost 0 bases, and 17 bases lay in between. The CDR3 has 16 amino acids. From germline, CDR1 is MNHEY and CDR2 SVGAGI. In nucleotides, the CDR3 is TGTGCCAGCAGCTACACCAAAGCCAATATGAACACTGAAGCTTTCTTT. Translated: CASSYTKANMNTEAFF.